This is a list of T cell receptor beta chains from one sample in a study of blood T cell repertoires in COVID-19. Assay used: immunoSEQ multiplex PCR; TCRdb lists only in-frame clones, some missing. The table has about 120,000 clones, 90% seen once; the top ten hold 3.8%. Sequencing was carried out using peripheral blood. These receptors were collected from an older woman with COVID-19, enrolled during active disease. The CDR3 runs from the conserved cysteine through the conserved F or W.

TRBJ2-3,TRBV20-1,CSAGTDTQYF
TRBJ1-1,TRBV7-2,CASSLAAYRGLHTEAFF
TRBJ1-2,TRBV19,CASSLLDSSNYGYTF
TRBJ2-2,TRBV3-1/TRBV3-2,CASSQYGDLGGGELFF
TRBJ2-2,TRBV12-5,CASGKPGQGGELFF
TRBJ1-2,TRBV3-1/TRBV3-2,CASSPGVYGYTF
TRBJ1-3,TRBV5-1,CASSTDREIAGNTIYF
TRBJ2-7,TRBV5-3,CARSLDRQRYEQYF
TRBJ2-7,TRBV11-1,CASSLYRNSYEQYF
TRBJ1-2,TRBV12-3/TRBV12-4,CASSPGQGSGYTF
TRBJ2-2,TRBV6-5,CASHPGVSGELFF
TRBJ2-1,TRBV5-5,CASSPGQGRAGEQFF
TRBJ2-2,TRBV12-5,CASVGGLAGELFF
TRBJ2-1,TRBV7-9,CTPGDNEQFF
TRBJ2-7,TRBV11-2,CASSSATASGEQYF